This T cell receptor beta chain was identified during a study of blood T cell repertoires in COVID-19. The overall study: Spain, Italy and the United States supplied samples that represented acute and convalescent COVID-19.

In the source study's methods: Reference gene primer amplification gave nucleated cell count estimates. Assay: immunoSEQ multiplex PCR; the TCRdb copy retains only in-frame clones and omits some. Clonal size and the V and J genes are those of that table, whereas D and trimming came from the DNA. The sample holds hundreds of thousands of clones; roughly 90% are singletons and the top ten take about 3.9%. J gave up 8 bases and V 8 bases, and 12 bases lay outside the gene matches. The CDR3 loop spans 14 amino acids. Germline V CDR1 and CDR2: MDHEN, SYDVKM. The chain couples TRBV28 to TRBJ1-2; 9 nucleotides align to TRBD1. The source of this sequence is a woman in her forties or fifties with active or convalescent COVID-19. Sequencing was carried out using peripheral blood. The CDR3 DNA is TGTGCCAGCCAGGCGGGACAGGGTTCCGAGGGCTACACCTTC. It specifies CASQAGQGSEGYTF.